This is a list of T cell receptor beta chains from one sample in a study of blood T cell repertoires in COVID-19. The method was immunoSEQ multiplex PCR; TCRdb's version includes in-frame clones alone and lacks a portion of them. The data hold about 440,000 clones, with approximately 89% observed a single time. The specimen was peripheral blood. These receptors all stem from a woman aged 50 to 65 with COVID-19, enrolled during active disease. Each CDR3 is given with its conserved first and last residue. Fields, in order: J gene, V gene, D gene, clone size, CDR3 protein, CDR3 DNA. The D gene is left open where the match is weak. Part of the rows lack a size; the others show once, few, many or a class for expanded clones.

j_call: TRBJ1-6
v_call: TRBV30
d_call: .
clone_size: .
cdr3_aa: CAWRGTPGSYNSPLHF
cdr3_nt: TGTGCCTGGAGAGGCACCCCGGGGTCCTATAATTCACCCCTCCACTTT

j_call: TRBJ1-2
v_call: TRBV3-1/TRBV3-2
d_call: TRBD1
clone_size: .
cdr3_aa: CASNPGQGRSYTF
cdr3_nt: TGTGCCAGCAACCCGGGACAGGGGCGAAGCTACACCTTC

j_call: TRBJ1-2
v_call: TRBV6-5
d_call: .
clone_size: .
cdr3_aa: CASRREGGYTF
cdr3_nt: TGTGCCAGCAGAAGAGAGGGAGGCTACACCTTC

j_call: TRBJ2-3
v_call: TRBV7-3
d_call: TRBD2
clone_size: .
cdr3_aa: CASSFSGGRADTQYF
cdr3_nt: TGTGCCAGCAGCTTCAGCGGGGGGAGGGCAGATACGCAGTATTTT

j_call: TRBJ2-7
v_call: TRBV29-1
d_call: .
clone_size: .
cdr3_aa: CSVGGTESYEQYF
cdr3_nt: TGCAGCGTTGGCGGGACAGAATCCTACGAGCAGTACTTC

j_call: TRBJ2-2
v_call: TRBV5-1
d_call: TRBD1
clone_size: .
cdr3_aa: CASTVNTGGRGELFF
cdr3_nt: TGCGCCAGCACGGTGAATACAGGGGGCAGAGGGGAGCTGTTTTTT

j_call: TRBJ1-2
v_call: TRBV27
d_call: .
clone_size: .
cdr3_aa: CASSLQTGGNGYTF
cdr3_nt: TGTGCCAGCAGTTTACAGACGGGGGGGAATGGCTACACCTTC

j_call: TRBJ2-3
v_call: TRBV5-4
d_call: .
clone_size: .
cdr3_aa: CASSLAAVSRGTDTQYF
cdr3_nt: TGTGCCAGCAGCTTGGCCGCGGTTAGTAGGGGGACAGATACGCAGTATTTT

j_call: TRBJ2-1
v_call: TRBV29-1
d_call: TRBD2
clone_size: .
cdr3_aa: CSVEGGRVGNEQFF
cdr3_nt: TGCAGCGTTGAGGGGGGGAGGGTTGGCAATGAGCAGTTCTTC

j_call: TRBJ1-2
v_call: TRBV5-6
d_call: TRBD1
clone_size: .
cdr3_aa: CASSYRDRGINGYTF
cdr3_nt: TGTGCCAGCAGCTACCGGGACAGAGGAATAAATGGCTACACCTTC

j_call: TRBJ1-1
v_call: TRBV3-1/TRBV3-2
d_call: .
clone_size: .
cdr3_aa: CASSQAGMFAEAFF
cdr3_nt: TGTGCCAGCAGCCAAGCAGGTATGTTCGCTGAAGCTTTCTTT

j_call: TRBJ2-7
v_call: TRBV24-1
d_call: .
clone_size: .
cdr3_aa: CATSDPAGLEQYF
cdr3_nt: TGTGCCACCAGTGACCCGGCTGGACTCGAGCAGTACTTC

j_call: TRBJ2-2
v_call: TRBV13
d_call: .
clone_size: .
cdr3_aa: CASSLGTMNTGELFF
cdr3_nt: TGTGCCAGCAGCTTGGGCACGATGAACACCGGGGAGCTGTTTTTT

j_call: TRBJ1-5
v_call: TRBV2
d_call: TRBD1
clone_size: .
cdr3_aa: CASSPGQGSTRQPQHF
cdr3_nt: TGTGCCAGCAGTCCGGGACAGGGATCAACTCGTCAGCCCCAGCATTTT

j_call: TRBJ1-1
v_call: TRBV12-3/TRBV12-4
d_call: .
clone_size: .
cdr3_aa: CASSLPNTEAFF
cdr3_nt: TGTGCCAGCAGTCTTCCGAACACTGAAGCTTTCTTT

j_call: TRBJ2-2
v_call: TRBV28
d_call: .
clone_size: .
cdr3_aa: CASSVGGATNTGELFF
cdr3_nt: TGTGCCAGCAGTGTCGGTGGGGCAACGAACACCGGGGAGCTGTTTTTT

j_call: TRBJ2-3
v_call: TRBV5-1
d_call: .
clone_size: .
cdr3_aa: CASSPWGAGGDTQYF
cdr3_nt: TGCGCCAGCAGTCCCTGGGGGGCAGGGGGAGATACGCAGTATTTT

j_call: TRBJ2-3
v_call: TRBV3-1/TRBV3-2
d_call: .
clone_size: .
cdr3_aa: CASSRGGWIDTQYF
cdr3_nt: TGTGCCAGCAGCCGGGGGGGCTGGATAGATACGCAGTATTTT

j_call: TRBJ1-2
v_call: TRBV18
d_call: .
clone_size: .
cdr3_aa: CASSPYIREDYGYTF
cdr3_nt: TGTGCCAGCTCCCCGTACATCAGGGAGGACTATGGCTACACCTTC

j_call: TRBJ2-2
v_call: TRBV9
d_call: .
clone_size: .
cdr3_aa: CASSVSGANTGELFF
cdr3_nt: TGTGCCAGCAGCGTATCAGGGGCGAACACCGGGGAGCTGTTTTTT

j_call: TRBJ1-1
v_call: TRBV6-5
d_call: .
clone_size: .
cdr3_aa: CASSYHRRGGTEAFF
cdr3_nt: TGTGCCAGCAGTTACCACAGGAGGGGCGGCACTGAAGCTTTCTTT

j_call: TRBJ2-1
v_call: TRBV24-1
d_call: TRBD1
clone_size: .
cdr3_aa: CATSDRDRDDEQFF
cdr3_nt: TGTGCCACCAGTGATCGGGACAGGGACGATGAGCAGTTCTTC

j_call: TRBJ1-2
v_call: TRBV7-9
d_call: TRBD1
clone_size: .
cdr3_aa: CASSLITGDKDGYTF
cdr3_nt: TGTGCCAGCAGCTTAATAACAGGGGATAAAGATGGCTACACCTTC

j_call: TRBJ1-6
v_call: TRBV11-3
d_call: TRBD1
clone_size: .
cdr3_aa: CASSPTGQGNSPLHF
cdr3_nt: TGTGCCAGCAGCCCGACGGGACAGGGTAATTCACCCCTCCACTTT

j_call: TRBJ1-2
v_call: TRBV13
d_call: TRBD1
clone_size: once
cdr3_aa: CASSLGTGGNYGYTF
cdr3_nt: TGTGCCAGCAGCTTAGGGACAGGGGGTAACTATGGCTACACCTTC

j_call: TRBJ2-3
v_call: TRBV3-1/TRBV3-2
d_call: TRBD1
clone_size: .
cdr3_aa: CASSLTMTGATTDTQYF
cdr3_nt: TGTGCCAGCAGCCTCACGATGACAGGGGCGACCACAGATACGCAGTATTTT

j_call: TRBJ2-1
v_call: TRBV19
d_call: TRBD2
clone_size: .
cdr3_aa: CASTPLAGGQQFF
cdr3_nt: TGTGCCAGTACCCCACTAGCGGGGGGCCAGCAGTTCTTC

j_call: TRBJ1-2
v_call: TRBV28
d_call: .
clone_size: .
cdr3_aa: CASSPTRGGYTF
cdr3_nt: TGTGCCAGCAGTCCGACACGGGGTGGCTACACCTTC

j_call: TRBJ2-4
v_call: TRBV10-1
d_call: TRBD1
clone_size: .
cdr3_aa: CASSVGQGYIQYF
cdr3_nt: TGCGCCAGCAGTGTGGGACAGGGGTACATTCAGTACTTC

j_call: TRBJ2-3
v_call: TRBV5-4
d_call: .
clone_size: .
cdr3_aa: CASSLDRSTDTQYF
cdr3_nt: TGTGCCAGCAGCTTGGACAGAAGCACAGATACGCAGTATTTT

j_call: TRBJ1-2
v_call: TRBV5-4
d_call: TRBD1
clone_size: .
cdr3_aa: CASSLDRGQTYGYTF
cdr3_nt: TGTGCCAGCAGCTTGGACAGGGGGCAAACCTATGGCTACACCTTC

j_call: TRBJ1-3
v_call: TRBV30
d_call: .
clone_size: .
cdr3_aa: CAWSLQGNGNTIYF
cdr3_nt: TGTGCCTGGAGTCTACAGGGAAATGGAAACACCATATATTTT

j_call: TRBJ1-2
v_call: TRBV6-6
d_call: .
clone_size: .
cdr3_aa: CASSPNRGYTF
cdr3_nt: TGTGCCAGCAGTCCTAACCGGGGCTACACCTTC

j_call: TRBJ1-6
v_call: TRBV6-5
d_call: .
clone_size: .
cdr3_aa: CASSGTDRDSPLHF
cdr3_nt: TGTGCCAGCTCCGGGACTGACCGGGATTCACCCCTCCACTTT

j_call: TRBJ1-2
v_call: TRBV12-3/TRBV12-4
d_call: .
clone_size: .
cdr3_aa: CASSLGGDYGYTF
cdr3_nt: TGTGCCAGCAGTTTAGGGGGAGACTATGGCTACACCTTC

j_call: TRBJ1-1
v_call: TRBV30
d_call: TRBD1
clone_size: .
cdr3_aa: CAWSGTVKAFF
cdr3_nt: TGTGCCTGGAGCGGGACAGTGAAAGCTTTCTTT

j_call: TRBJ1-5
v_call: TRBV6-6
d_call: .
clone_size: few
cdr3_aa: CASSSRSASSNQPQHF
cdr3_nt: TGTGCCAGCAGTTCCCGCAGCGCGAGTAGCAATCAGCCCCAGCATTTT

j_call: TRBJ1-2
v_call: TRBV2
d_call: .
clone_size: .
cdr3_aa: CASSAGAIYGYTF
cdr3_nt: TGTGCCAGCAGTGCAGGGGCGATATATGGCTACACCTTC